This is a list of T cell receptor beta chains from one sample in a study of blood T cell repertoires in COVID-19. Assay used: immunoSEQ multiplex PCR; TCRdb lists only in-frame clones, some missing. The sample records roughly 260,000 clones, 87% being singletons. The sample was PBMCs or T cells enriched from blood (not recorded which). These receptors came from a woman in her twenties or thirties with acute COVID-19. CDR3s include the opening cysteine and the closing phenylalanine or tryptophan. Each record gives: CDR3 length, D gene, J gene, V gene, clone size, CDR3 protein, CDR3 DNA. The D gene is left open where the match is weak. Clone size appears in some rows only: once, few, many, or a class for an expanded clone.

>13|NA|TRBJ1-6|TRBV19|NA
CASASGFNSPLHF
TGTGCCAGTGCGAGCGGGTTCAATTCACCCCTCCACTTT
>14|TRBD1|TRBJ2-7|TRBV5-1|NA
CASQGAQSSYEQYF
TGCGCCAGCCAGGGGGCTCAGAGTTCCTACGAGCAGTACTTC
>19|TRBD2|TRBJ2-3|TRBV9|NA
CASTTKIKGLADSTDTQYF
TGTGCCAGCACCACAAAAATAAAAGGACTAGCGGACTCCACAGATACGCAGTATTTT
>15|TRBD1|TRBJ1-3|TRBV10-3|NA
CAISEGTGFGNTIYF
TGTGCCATCAGTGAAGGGACAGGGTTCGGAAACACCATATATTTT
>16|TRBD1|TRBJ1-5|TRBV19|once
CASSIMRDSVNQPQHF
TGTGCCAGTAGTATTATGAGGGACAGCGTCAATCAGCCCCAGCATTTT
>15|TRBD1|TRBJ1-5|TRBV2|NA
CASAKTGQGSQPQHF
TGTGCCAGCGCAAAGACGGGACAGGGGAGTCAGCCCCAGCATTTT
>14|NA|TRBJ2-7|TRBV18|NA
CASSPITQDYEQYF
TGTGCCAGCTCACCAATTACACAGGACTACGAGCAGTACTTC
>18|TRBD2|TRBJ2-1|TRBV9|NA
CASSAGGALAGAGNEQFF
TGTGCCAGCAGCGCCGGGGGCGCTCTAGCGGGAGCCGGTAATGAGCAGTTCTTC
>15|TRBD2|TRBJ2-1|TRBV7-9|NA
CASSLGGRVYNEQFF
TGTGCCAGCAGCTTAGGCGGGAGGGTGTACAATGAGCAGTTCTTC
>16|NA|TRBJ2-2|TRBV7-2|once
CASSYRGGSAPGELFF
TGTGCCAGCAGCTACAGGGGGGGGTCAGCACCCGGGGAGCTGTTTTTT
>16|TRBD2|TRBJ2-7|TRBV5-4|NA
CASSLGGSGGDYEQYF
TGTGCCAGCAGCTTGGGAGGTAGCGGGGGGGATTACGAGCAGTACTTC
>14|NA|TRBJ1-2|TRBV5-4|NA
CASSTTGPASGYTF
TGTGCCAGCAGCACGACAGGCCCGGCCTCTGGCTACACCTTC
>15|NA|TRBJ2-7|TRBV5-1|NA
CASSLNTGGAYEQYF
TGCGCCAGCAGCTTGAATACGGGGGGCGCCTACGAGCAGTACTTC
>13|NA|TRBJ1-5|TRBV19|NA
CASSIIGNQPQHF
TGTGCCAGTAGTATAATAGGCAATCAGCCCCAGCATTTT
>17|NA|TRBJ2-3|TRBV4-3|NA
CASSQEIPGSGTDTQYF
TGCGCCAGCAGCCAAGAAATCCCCGGGAGTGGCACAGATACGCAGTATTTT
>14|TRBD1|TRBJ1-2|TRBV10-3|NA
CAISQGGTVDGYTF
TGTGCCATCAGCCAAGGAGGGACAGTCGATGGCTACACCTTC
>15|TRBD1|TRBJ1-6|TRBV4-3|NA
CASSQDGTGNSPLHF
TGCGCCAGCAGCCAAGACGGGACAGGGAATTCACCCCTCCACTTT
>14|NA|TRBJ1-5|TRBV27|NA
CASSFAAGGQPQHF
TGTGCCAGCAGTTTCGCTGCGGGGGGTCAGCCCCAGCATTTT
>15|TRBD1|TRBJ1-5|TRBV27|few
CASRRGQVSSQPQHF
TGTGCCAGCAGAAGAGGACAGGTTTCATCTCAGCCCCAGCATTTT
>18|TRBD2|TRBJ2-4|TRBV13|once
CASSLGQGTSGMKNIQYF
TGTGCCAGCAGCTTAGGCCAGGGGACTAGCGGGATGAAAAACATTCAGTACTTC
>12|NA|TRBJ2-1|TRBV29-1|NA
CSEGRDYNEQFF
TGCAGCGAGGGAAGAGACTACAATGAGCAGTTCTTC
>15|TRBD1|TRBJ1-2|TRBV7-9|NA
CASSLRGQGNYGYTF
TGTGCCAGCAGCCTAAGGGGACAGGGAAACTATGGCTACACCTTC
>15|TRBD2|TRBJ2-1|TRBV19|NA
CASSIEGLAGSTQFF
TGTGCCAGTAGTATAGAAGGACTAGCGGGATCCACGCAGTTCTTC
>13|TRBD1|TRBJ1-2|TRBV6-5|once
CASTGGYRYGYTF
TGTGCCAGCACAGGGGGCTATCGCTATGGCTACACCTTC